These 5 T cell receptor beta chains were all obtained from the same sample, sequenced in a study of T-cell memory formation after mild COVID-19. TCRdb re-called the 5' RACE reads through MiXCR, storing one row per CDR3 protein. Counted here are about 57,000 distinct CDR3 sequences, roughly an eighth occurring once; the ten biggest clones make up 24%. Material for sequencing was PBMCs or a T cell subset sorted from them (not recorded which). Receptor source: a man aged 18 to 30 who had mild COVID-19 (a few samples of this study predate the infection). Cell type and time point are not known.

The chain links TRBV7-8 to TRBJ1-5, with a possible D match to TRBD1 (5 bases). Germline-derived CDR1 and CDR2 are SGHVS and FQNEAQ. The CDR3 loop spans 13 amino acids. Trimming took off 5 bases at V and 4 bases at J, with 9 bases between the two ends. The CDR3 is CASSQGRNQPQHF. The DNA of the CDR3 is TGTGCCAGCAGCCAGGGTCGAAATCAGCCCCAGCATTTT.

This clonotype has a count of ten or more. The chain combines TRBV20-1 with TRBJ2-3, with TRBD2 matching 8 bases. The germline CDR1 and CDR2 sequences are DFQATT and SNEGSKA (reference sequence). V gave up 3 bases and J gave up 0 bases; unmatched junction bases: 5. The CDR3 has 15 residues. CDR3 region: CSARDPGGSTDTQYF. For the CDR3, the DNA is TGCAGTGCTAGGGACCCGGGGGGGAGCACAGATACGCAGTATTTT.

At least ten counts were recorded for this clonotype. This chain uses TRBV14 with TRBJ2-5, with unresolved D. Looked up from germline, CDR1 is SGHDN and CDR2 is FVKESK. V lost 1 base, J lost 5 bases, and 11 bases lay in between. CDR3 length: 14 amino acids. The CDR3 loop reads CASSQGTSWETQYF. The CDR3 nucleotides read TGTGCCAGCAGCCAAGGAACCTCTTGGGAGACCCAGTACTTC.

This clonotype was detected only once. This chain links TRBV3-1 with TRBJ1-3, with D unclear. Germline-derived CDR1 and CDR2 are LGHDT and YNNKEL (reference sequence). The germline V and J ends were trimmed by 3 bases and 2 bases, with 8 bases remaining between them. This CDR3 has 14 amino acids. The CDR3 DNA is TGTGCCAGCAGCCAGTCGGGGACTGGAAACACCATATATTTT. This sequence encodes CASSQSGTGNTIYF.

This clonotype has just a few counts. V and J are TRBV20-1 and TRBJ2-1; 12 nucleotides agree with TRBD2. The CDR3 length is 14 residues. J was trimmed by 7 bases and V by 5 bases; bases with no gene match: 6. Per the germline V gene, CDR1 is DFQATT and CDR2 is SNEGSKA (reference sequence). Written as DNA, the CDR3 is TGCAGTGCTTATTCTAGCGGGGGGGCGAATGAGCAGTTCTTC. Encoded protein: CSAYSSGGANEQFF.